The entry that follows covers one T cell receptor (beta chain) sequence. CDR1 is SGHKS and CDR2 is YYEKEE in the germline V gene (reference sequence). V lost 4 bases and J lost 5; bases outside the gene matches: 9. The CDR3 length is 15 residues. The sample belongs to a study of blood T cell repertoires in COVID-19. Generated by immunoSEQ multiplex PCR, the TCRdb table keeps only in-frame clones and is missing some. The repertoire has about 270,000 clones, approximately 86% of them found once; the top ten carry around 1.5%. The clonotype originates from a woman in her sixties or seventies who had recovered from COVID-19. The chain uses TRBV5-5 and TRBJ1-2, with 9 bases fitting TRBD1. The specimen was peripheral blood. The CDR3 DNA is TGTGCCAGCAGCACGGGGGGGGACAGGGTTTATGGCTACACCTTC. Its translation is CASSTGGDRVYGYTF.